A single sample is the source of the 16 T cell receptor beta chains below, sequenced in a study of shared clonotypes between healthy human individuals. Assay: immunoSEQ multiplex PCR; the TCRdb copy retains only in-frame clones and omits some. The data show around 200,000 clones, 65% to 70% seen once. The sample taken for sequencing was memory CD4+ T cells sorted from blood. Subset indicated: CD45RA-negative fraction. The origin of the receptors is a man aged 30 to 45 in good health.

This sequence joins TRBV11-2 and TRBJ1-4; maybe TRBD1 (6 bases). Looked up from germline, CDR1 is SGHAT and CDR2 is FQNNGV. The CDR3 runs to 15 residues. Trimming cost V 4 bases and J 2 bases, with 11 bases left between them. In DNA form, the CDR3 reads TGTGCCAGCAGCTCAACAGGGAACACTAATGAAAAACTGTTTTTT. Translation: CASSSTGNTNEKLFF.

The J gene is TRBJ1-5, the V gene TRBV11-2, with TRBD1 as a possible D gene (5 bases). Germline V gene data show CDR1 as SGHAT and CDR2 as FQNNGV. V was pared by 7 bases and J by 5 bases, with 15 bases between. This CDR3 has 14 amino acids. The CDR3 nucleotides read TGTGCCAGCACTTGTATTGGGGGGGATCAGCCCCAGCATTTT. Amino acid sequence: CASTCIGGDQPQHF.

V usage is TRBV15 and J usage is TRBJ2-1; TRBD2 aligns across 7 bases. J was trimmed by 4 bases and V by 5 bases; bases with no gene match: 14. Germline lookup yields CDR1 LNHNV and CDR2 YYDKDF (reference sequence). The CDR3 runs 17 residues. The CDR3 nucleotides read TGTGCCACCAGCCCAGAGATGGCCGGGAGGCGTTACAATGAGCAGTTCTTC. Translating gives CATSPEMAGRRYNEQFF. The entire variable domain, with the rest obtained from reference TRBV15 and TRBJ2-1, is as follows: DAMVIQNPRYQVTQFGKPVTLSCSQTLNHNVMYWYQQKSSQAPKLLFHYYDKDFNNEADTPDNFQSRRPNTSFCFLDIRSPGLGDTAMYLCATSPEMAGRRYNEQFFGPGTRLTVL.

This chain uses TRBV2 with TRBJ2-7, with 7 bases aligning to TRBD2. Losses at the gene ends were 6 bases for V and 7 bases for J; bases not matched to a gene: 6. CDR3 length equals 12 residues. CDR1 and CDR2 (germline): SNHLY, FYNNEI. CDR3 region: CASSAWGGEQYF. The DNA for the CDR3 is TGTGCCAGCAGCGCGTGGGGGGGAGAGCAGTACTTC.

This chain joins TRBV5-1 and TRBJ1-1; TRBD1 might be the D (5 bases). Germline V gene data show CDR1 as SGHRS and CDR2 as YFSETQ. The CDR3 loop spans 16 amino acids. V lost 4 bases and J lost 1, with 17 bases in between. The CDR3 loop reads CASSPLGGRGNTEAFF. CDR3 in DNA: TGCGCCAGCAGCCCCCTCGGGGGTCGCGGGAACACTGAAGCTTTCTTT.

V and J are TRBV27 and TRBJ2-3; D is possibly TRBD1 (6 bases). Deletions cut 4 bases from V and 1 base from J, with 12 bases between. CDR3 length: 15 residues. The germline CDR1 and CDR2 sequences are MNHEY and SMNVEV (reference sequence). In DNA form, the CDR3 reads TGTGCCAGCAGTTCTTTTGGACAGCGCACAGATACGCAGTATTTT. This sequence encodes CASSSFGQRTDTQYF.

The V call is TRBV28, the J call TRBJ2-2; 8 nucleotides match TRBD1. This CDR3 spans 15 amino acids. V gave up 4 bases and J gave up 6 bases; unmatched junction bases: 7. CDR1 is MDHEN and CDR2 is SYDVKM in the germline V gene. The CDR3 spells CASSWRTGLAGELFF. CDR3 in DNA: TGTGCCAGCAGTTGGAGGACAGGGCTAGCCGGGGAGCTGTTTTTT.

The chain has TRBV7-2 and TRBJ2-1, with a tentative D call TRBD1 (5 bases). The CDR3 is 14 residues long. The V end was cut by 1 base, the J end by 10 bases, with 14 bases between. CDR1 and CDR2 (germline): SGHTA, FQGNSA. Here the CDR3 reads CASSLDGRALEQFF. The CDR3 DNA follows: TGTGCCAGCAGCTTAGACGGCAGGGCCCTCGAGCAGTTCTTC.

This clone came up a few times. V usage is TRBV6-1 and J usage is TRBJ2-1; tentatively, D is TRBD2 (6 bases). The V end was cut by 11 bases, the J end by 6 bases, with 20 bases between. This CDR3 region has 14 residues. Germline values: CDR1 MNHNS, CDR2 SASEGT. The CDR3 loop is CAALKDYPGNEQFF. CDR3 DNA sequence: TGTGCCGCCTTGAAGGACTATCCTGGCAATGAGCAGTTCTTC.

This clone came up a few times. The same CDR3 is also encoded by other DNA sequences in this sample. J is TRBJ2-7 and V is TRBV6-5; D is perhaps TRBD2 (5 bases). Germline assignment: CDR1 MNHEY and CDR2 SVGAGI. The CDR3 has 15 residues. With 2 bases removed from V and 0 bases from J, the gap between germline ends came to 11 bases. The CDR3 loop is CASSYQRLSSYEQYF. The CDR3, as DNA: TGTGCCAGCAGTTACCAGCGGCTTAGCTCCTACGAGCAGTACTTC.

In this sample, this clone turned up once. The chain is built from TRBV5-6 and TRBJ2-3, with TRBD2 matching over 11 bases. Germline loops: CDR1 SGHDT, CDR2 YYEEEE. The CDR3 is made up of 14 amino acids. V lost 4 bases, J lost 5 bases, and 3 bases stayed unmatched. CDR3 sequence: CASSPLAGGDTQYF. The CDR3 DNA sequence: TGTGCCAGCAGCCCGCTAGCGGGAGGAGATACGCAGTATTTT.

The rearrangement uses TRBV28 and TRBJ2-5; unclear D gene. V was clipped by 5 bases and J by 5 bases, with 18 bases between them. The germline gives CDR1 MDHEN, CDR2 SYDVKM. This CDR3 contains 15 residues. CDR3 nucleotide sequence: TGTGCCAGCAGTCCGCAGGATGTTAGGTCGGAGACCCAGTACTTC. Encoded protein: CASSPQDVRSETQYF.

The J gene is TRBJ2-3, the V gene TRBV18, with 9 bases fitting TRBD2. The CDR3 is made up of 17 amino acids. The V segment lost 10 bases and the J segment 0 bases; nucleotides outside the gene matches: 14. The germline V gene encodes CDR1 KGHSH and CDR2 LQKENI. CDR3 in DNA: TGTGCCACCACCCCCCTTCCTAGCGGGAAGAGCACAGATACGCAGTATTTT. As protein: CATTPLPSGKSTDTQYF.

Only a few counts were recorded for this clone. The V call is TRBV7-2, the J call TRBJ2-3; 10 positions match TRBD2. The germline V gene has CDR1 SGHTA and CDR2 FQGNSA. After removal of 2 bases from V and 5 bases from J, the junction contained 7 bases not matched to a gene. The CDR3 has 16 amino acids. The DNA for the CDR3 is TGTGCCAGCAGCTTAACGCTAGCGGGAGCCATAGATACGCAGTATTTT. It specifies CASSLTLAGAIDTQYF.

V usage is TRBV19 and J usage is TRBJ2-7; tentatively, D is TRBD1 (6 bases). This CDR3 has 14 residues. The germline V gene encodes CDR1 LNHDA and CDR2 SQIVND (reference sequence). The V end lost 5 bases, the J end lost 4 bases, and 15 bases lay between the germline ends. The CDR3 spells CASSVGQGSYEQYF. DNA for the CDR3: TGTGCCAGTAGTGTCGGGCAGGGGTCATACGAGCAGTACTTC.

The chain couples TRBV9 to TRBJ2-1; the match to TRBD2 covers 7 bases. Germline CDR1 is SGDLS and CDR2 is YYNGEE. The CDR3 runs 18 residues. Trimming took 0 bases from V and 0 from J; bases not matched to a gene: 9. The CDR3 DNA follows: TGTGCCAGCAGCGTAGCTACGTTGGGGGGGAGCTCCTACAATGAGCAGTTCTTC. It specifies CASSVATLGGSSYNEQFF. Full variable domain (outside the CDR3, taken from reference TRBV9 and TRBJ2-1): DSGVTQTPKHLITATGQRVTLRCSPRSGDLSVYWYQQSLDQGLQFLIQYYNGEERAKGNILERFSAQQFPDLHSELNLSSLELGDSALYFCASSVATLGGSSYNEQFFGPGTRLTVL.